The T cell receptor (beta chain) under discussion was sequenced for a study of blood T cell repertoires in COVID-19. Study details: PBMCs, B-cell-depleted T cells, or T cells were the source of the cDNA or gDNA that made up the material.

The CDR3 length is 12 residues. Trimming took off 9 bases at V and 6 bases at J, with 14 bases between the two ends. The germline V gene has CDR1 LNHDA and CDR2 SQIVND (reference sequence). How the authors handled the data: Nucleated cell counts were estimated from reference gene primer amplification. Method: immunoSEQ multiplex PCR; TCRdb's copy keeps in-frame clones and lacks some. The D gene and trimming were derived from the DNA, and the V and J assignments and clone size from that table. Among over 150,000 clones, around 85% were seen once, and the ten largest hold over 7.5%. The sample was peripheral blood. The receptor was isolated from a man aged 45-65 years with active or convalescent COVID-19. V is TRBV19 and J is TRBJ1-2, with a possible D match to TRBD1 (5 bases). The CDR3 DNA follows: TGTGCCAGACAGGCCCCCGTGGATGGCTACACCTTC. Translation: CARQAPVDGYTF.